The rows below give T cell receptor beta chains drawn from one sample of a study of Graves' ophthalmopathy and Graves' hyperthyroidism. TCRdb reprocessed the multiplex PCR reads with MiXCR, giving one entry per CDR3 protein. The sample comprises 400,000 to 450,000 distinct CDR3 sequences, under 25% of which are singletons, and 2.5% to 3.5% rests with the top ten. The specimen sequenced was peripheral blood. Receptor source: a woman aged 18-29 years with stable Graves' hyperthyroidism. CDR3s include the opening cysteine and the closing phenylalanine or tryptophan.

v_call: TRBV20-1
j_call: TRBJ1-1
cdr3_aa: CSADGTGILEAFF

v_call: TRBV27
j_call: TRBJ2-2
cdr3_aa: CASSSLLVTTGELFF

v_call: TRBV24-1
j_call: TRBJ2-5
cdr3_aa: CATSATGEETQYF

v_call: TRBV20-1
j_call: TRBJ1-1
cdr3_aa: CSARSPGRNTEAFF

v_call: TRBV3-1
j_call: TRBJ1-2
cdr3_aa: CASSRRDSNANYGYTF

v_call: TRBV10-2
j_call: TRBJ1-6
cdr3_aa: CATWKGENSPLHF

v_call: TRBV4-1
j_call: TRBJ2-7
cdr3_aa: CASSQDISPGLAVGEQYF

v_call: TRBV27
j_call: TRBJ1-6
cdr3_aa: CASSLLTGDSPLHF

v_call: TRBV6-1
j_call: TRBJ1-3
cdr3_aa: CASSEIPPGGSGNTIYF

v_call: TRBV6-1
j_call: TRBJ1-6
cdr3_aa: CASSFGGRSPLHF

v_call: TRBV20-1
j_call: TRBJ1-5
cdr3_aa: CSARVGAGNWGQPQHF

v_call: TRBV7-3
j_call: TRBJ1-1
cdr3_aa: CASSWTGNTEACF

v_call: TRBV15
j_call: TRBJ1-3
cdr3_aa: CATSKGQGISGNTIYF

v_call: TRBV24-1
j_call: TRBJ2-5
cdr3_aa: CATSDPGLAETQYF

v_call: TRBV20-1
j_call: TRBJ1-5
cdr3_aa: CSAQRGEGGMPQHF

v_call: TRBV12-3/TRBV12-4
j_call: TRBJ1-5
cdr3_aa: CASSYSGENQPQHF

v_call: TRBV28
j_call: TRBJ2-5
cdr3_aa: CASSSQRESGAETQYF

v_call: TRBV29-1
j_call: TRBJ2-7
cdr3_aa: CSVGVGYEQYF

v_call: TRBV6-1
j_call: TRBJ2-7
cdr3_aa: CASSETRGHEQYF

v_call: TRBV18
j_call: TRBJ2-7
cdr3_aa: CASSPLAPPDEQYF

v_call: TRBV2
j_call: TRBJ2-7
cdr3_aa: CASTLTQSYEQYF

v_call: TRBV6-2/TRBV6-3
j_call: TRBJ2-7
cdr3_aa: CASRNRAPPYEQYF

v_call: TRBV11-2
j_call: TRBJ2-2
cdr3_aa: CASSSGQGFGELFF

v_call: TRBV6-1
j_call: TRBJ1-6
cdr3_aa: CASSSQQGAVNSPLHF

v_call: TRBV20-1
j_call: TRBJ1-1
cdr3_aa: CSARDQQGAREAFF

v_call: TRBV20-1
j_call: TRBJ2-7
cdr3_aa: CSAGQSNSYEQYF

v_call: TRBV6-2/TRBV6-3
j_call: TRBJ1-2
cdr3_aa: CASRVTENYGYTF

v_call: TRBV10-3
j_call: TRBJ1-1
cdr3_aa: CAISESWGTEAFF

v_call: TRBV14
j_call: TRBJ1-2
cdr3_aa: CASSHDRGISGYTF

v_call: TRBV6-1
j_call: TRBJ1-5
cdr3_aa: CASSDAGGRQPQHF

v_call: TRBV7-9
j_call: TRBJ1-1
cdr3_aa: CASSPGWQSTEAFF

v_call: TRBV20-1
j_call: TRBJ2-7
cdr3_aa: CSASGTYYEQYF

v_call: TRBV28
j_call: TRBJ2-7
cdr3_aa: CASRPGGSNPYF

v_call: TRBV7-2
j_call: TRBJ2-7
cdr3_aa: CASSYPGLLSYEQYF

v_call: TRBV6-1
j_call: TRBJ2-7
cdr3_aa: CASTQGQEPYEQYF

v_call: TRBV12-3/TRBV12-4
j_call: TRBJ1-5
cdr3_aa: CASTNSRTGDNQPQHF

v_call: TRBV6-8
j_call: TRBJ2-2
cdr3_aa: CASSGGQGTNTGELFF

v_call: TRBV12-3/TRBV12-4
j_call: TRBJ1-1
cdr3_aa: CASSGQVNTEAFF

v_call: TRBV30
j_call: TRBJ1-1
cdr3_aa: CAWSRQGATFF

v_call: TRBV29-1
j_call: TRBJ2-4
cdr3_aa: CSVSQGLNIKYF

v_call: TRBV4-1
j_call: TRBJ2-7
cdr3_aa: CASSQDTRRDLEQGQYF

v_call: TRBV12-3/TRBV12-4
j_call: TRBJ1-2
cdr3_aa: CASREPTGGENGYTF

v_call: TRBV11-2
j_call: TRBJ2-5
cdr3_aa: CASSHREQTQYF

v_call: TRBV3-1
j_call: TRBJ2-7
cdr3_aa: CASSQSSEQYF

v_call: TRBV20-1
j_call: TRBJ1-5
cdr3_aa: CSAGTGAYGGPQHF

v_call: TRBV12-3/TRBV12-4
j_call: TRBJ2-2
cdr3_aa: CASNHWRWNTGELFF

v_call: TRBV15
j_call: TRBJ2-2
cdr3_aa: CATSSGLAGSSNTGELFF

v_call: TRBV28
j_call: TRBJ2-7
cdr3_aa: CASSLKGPIYEQYF

v_call: TRBV6-1
j_call: TRBJ2-7
cdr3_aa: CASSVEGGDYEQYF

v_call: TRBV10-3
j_call: TRBJ2-7
cdr3_aa: CATLGTSFYEQYF

v_call: TRBV20-1
j_call: TRBJ2-7
cdr3_aa: CSARSSGSPREQYF

v_call: TRBV28
j_call: TRBJ1-2
cdr3_aa: CASSLWRQEYGYTF

v_call: TRBV6-2/TRBV6-3
j_call: TRBJ1-2
cdr3_aa: CAWSDNYGYTF

v_call: TRBV29-1
j_call: TRBJ2-7
cdr3_aa: CSVEVGGFYEQYF

v_call: TRBV20-1
j_call: TRBJ2-7
cdr3_aa: CSAGTSEPYEQYF

v_call: TRBV12-3/TRBV12-4
j_call: TRBJ2-7
cdr3_aa: CASTLGGSLDSSYEQYF

v_call: TRBV12-3/TRBV12-4
j_call: TRBJ1-1
cdr3_aa: CASSSGGSSTEAFF

v_call: TRBV28
j_call: TRBJ2-7
cdr3_aa: CASSLVTSGIRSYEQYF

v_call: TRBV11-1
j_call: TRBJ2-5
cdr3_aa: CASSLVGDRLSAETQYF

v_call: TRBV6-5
j_call: TRBJ1-6
cdr3_aa: CASSYISDSHLHF